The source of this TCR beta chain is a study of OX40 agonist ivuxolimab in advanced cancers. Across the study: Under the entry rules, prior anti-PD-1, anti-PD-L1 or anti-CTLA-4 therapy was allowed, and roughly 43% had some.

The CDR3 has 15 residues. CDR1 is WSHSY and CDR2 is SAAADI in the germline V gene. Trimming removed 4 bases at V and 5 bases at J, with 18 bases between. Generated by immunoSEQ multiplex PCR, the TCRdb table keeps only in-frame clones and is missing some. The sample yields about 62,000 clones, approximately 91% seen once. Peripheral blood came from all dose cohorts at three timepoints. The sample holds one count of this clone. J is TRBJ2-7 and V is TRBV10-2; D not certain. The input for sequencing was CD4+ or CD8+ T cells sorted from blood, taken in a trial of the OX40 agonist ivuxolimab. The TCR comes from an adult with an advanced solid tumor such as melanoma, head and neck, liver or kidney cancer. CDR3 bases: TGCGCCAGCAGTGTCATGGGCCCCAACGCCCACGAGCAGTACTTC. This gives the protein CASSVMGPNAHEQYF.